This T cell receptor beta chain came from a study of blood T cell repertoires in COVID-19. Study background: COVID-19 samples collected from the United States, Italy and Spain covered acute and convalescent phases. From T cells, B-cell-depleted T cells, or PBMCs came the material, which was cDNA or gDNA.

In the source study's methods: Using reference gene primer amplification, nucleated cell counts were estimated. Profiling relied on immunoSEQ multiplex PCR, and the TCRdb table lists in-frame clones only, not all of them. That table is the source of V, J and clone size, and D and trimming were worked out from the DNA. The sample includes around 200,000 clones, approximately 85% of them seen just once. Trimming at V came to 0 bases and at J to 4 bases, leaving 2 bases not matched to a gene. The CDR3 contains 14 residues. Germline V gene lookup returns CDR1 SGHNT and CDR2 YYREEE (reference sequence). The TCR comes from a woman of 80 years or more with acute or convalescent COVID-19. The chain links TRBV5-4 to TRBJ2-3; the match to TRBD2 covers 7 bases. Sequencing was performed on peripheral blood. The CDR3 region is CASSLAGGPDTQYF. The DNA for the CDR3 is TGTGCCAGCAGCTTGGCGGGGGGACCAGATACGCAGTATTTT.